This TCR beta chain originates from a study of T cells expressing NK-cell markers. Study results and caveats: Several of the donors also had these clonotypes leading their CD3+CD56-NKG2C+ fraction.

TCRdb reworked the 5' RACE reads into one entry per CDR3 protein, no DNA. This sample's table has about 460,000 distinct CDR3 sequences. This CDR3 comprises 13 residues. Germline V gives CDR1 DFQATT, CDR2 SNEGSKA (reference sequence). As concerns this clonotype: As yet, its antigen is unknown.

The source material was blood T cells: a sorted CD56 or NKG2C T cell subset, CD4+ or CD8+ T cells, or bulk PBMC T cells (not recorded which). This TCR came from a woman in her fifties or sixties in good health. The chain employs TRBV20-1 and TRBJ2-4. The CDR3 loop is CSFRVRAKNIQYF.